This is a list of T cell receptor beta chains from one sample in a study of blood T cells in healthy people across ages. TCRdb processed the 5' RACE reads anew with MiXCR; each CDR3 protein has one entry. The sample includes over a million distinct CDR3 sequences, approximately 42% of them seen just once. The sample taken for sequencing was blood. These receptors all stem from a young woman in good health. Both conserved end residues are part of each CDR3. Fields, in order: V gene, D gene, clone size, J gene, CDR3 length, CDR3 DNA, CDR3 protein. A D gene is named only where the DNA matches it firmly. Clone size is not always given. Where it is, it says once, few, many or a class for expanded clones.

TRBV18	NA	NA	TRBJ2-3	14	TGTGCCAGCTCACCACTTCAACAGGGAGATACGCAGTATTTT	CASSPLQQGDTQYF
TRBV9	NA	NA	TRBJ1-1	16	TGTGCCAGCAGCGCCCCACCGGGACGCATGAACACTGAAGCTTTCTTT	CASSAPPGRMNTEAFF
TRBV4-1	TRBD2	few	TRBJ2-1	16	TGCGCCAGCAGCCAACCGACTAGCGGGTCGCGCCATGAGCAGTTCTTC	CASSQPTSGSRHEQFF
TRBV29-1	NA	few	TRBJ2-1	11	TGCAGCGGGGGACTGGGTAATGAGCAGTTCTTC	CSGGLGNEQFF
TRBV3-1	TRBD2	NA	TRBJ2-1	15	TGTGCCAGCAGCCAAGGGGCGGGGGGCTTCTATGAGCAGTTCTTC	CASSQGAGGFYEQFF
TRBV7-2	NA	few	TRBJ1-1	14	TGTGCCAGCAGCTTAGTCTTCGGGAACACTGAAGCTTTCTTT	CASSLVFGNTEAFF
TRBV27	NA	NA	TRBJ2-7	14	TGTGCCAGCAGTCCGACGGCTCCTGGCTACGAGCAGTACTTC	CASSPTAPGYEQYF
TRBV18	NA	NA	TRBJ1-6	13	TGTGCCAGCTCACCGGGCGAGAGGTCACCCCTCCACTTT	CASSPGERSPLHF
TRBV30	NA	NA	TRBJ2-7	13	TGTGCCTGGAGGGGCGGGTTCGCCTACGAGCAGTACTTC	CAWRGGFAYEQYF
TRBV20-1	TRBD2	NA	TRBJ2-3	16	TGCAGTGCGCCTATTACTAGCGGGGTTACGGGGGATACGCAGTATTTT	CSAPITSGVTGDTQYF
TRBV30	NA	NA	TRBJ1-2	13	TGTGCCTGGAGTCACGGAACTAACTATGGCTACACCTTC	CAWSHGTNYGYTF
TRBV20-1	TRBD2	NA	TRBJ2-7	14	TGCAGTGCTAGTGATTTAGCGGGACCATGGGAGCAGTACTTC	CSASDLAGPWEQYF
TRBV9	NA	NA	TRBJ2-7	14	TGTGCCAGCAGCGTAGCTCCGGGGGCCTACGAGCAGTACTTC	CASSVAPGAYEQYF
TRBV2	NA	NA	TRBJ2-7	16	TGTGCCAGCCTGATTCGTGGTGGGCCTTCCTACAATGAGCAGTACTTC	CASLIRGGPSYNEQYF
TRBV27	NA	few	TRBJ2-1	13	TGTGCCAGCAGTTCCGCTATTATCAATGAGCAGTTCTTC	CASSSAIINEQFF
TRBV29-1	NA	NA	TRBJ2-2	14	TGCAGCGTTGAAAGTCGAGCGAACACCGGGGAGCTGTTTTTT	CSVESRANTGELFF
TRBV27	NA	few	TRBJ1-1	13	TGTGCCGTACAGGCGTTAATGAACACTGAAGCTTTCTTT	CAVQALMNTEAFF
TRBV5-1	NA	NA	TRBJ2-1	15	TGCGCCAGCAGCTTGGATGAGGGTAGCCCCAATGAGCAGTTCTTC	CASSLDEGSPNEQFF
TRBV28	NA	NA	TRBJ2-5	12	TGTGCCAGCAGACGATGGGCCGTCGATTGGGACTTC	CASRRWAVDWDF
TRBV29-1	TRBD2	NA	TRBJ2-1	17	TGCAGCGTTGAAGACCCAGACGACGGGAGGTCCAACGATGAGCAGTTCTTC	CSVEDPDDGRSNDEQFF
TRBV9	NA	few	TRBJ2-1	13	TGTGCCAGCAGCGTAGACGGAGCTCGTGAGCAGTTCTTC	CASSVDGAREQFF
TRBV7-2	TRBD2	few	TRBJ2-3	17	TGTGCCAGCAGCTTAGAATGGCTAGCGGGGATCACAGATACGCAGTATTTT	CASSLEWLAGITDTQYF
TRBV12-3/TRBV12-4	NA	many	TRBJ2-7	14	TGTGCCAGCAGTTTTACAGCCGACTCCTACGAGCAGTACTTC	CASSFTADSYEQYF
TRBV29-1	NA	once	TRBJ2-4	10	TGCAGCGTTGAAGTGGGCATTCAGTACTTC	CSVEVGIQYF
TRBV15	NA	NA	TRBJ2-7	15	TGCGCCACCAGCAGGGGCAGGATTTCCTCCTACGAGCAGTACTTC	CATSRGRISSYEQYF
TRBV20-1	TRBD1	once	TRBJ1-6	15	TGCAGTTCTAAGTTCGGACAGGCGTATAATTCACCCCTCCACTTT	CSSKFGQAYNSPLHF
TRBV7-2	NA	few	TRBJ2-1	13	TGTGCCAGCAGCTTACCTCAGGACCTCCGGCAGTTCTTC	CASSLPQDLRQFF
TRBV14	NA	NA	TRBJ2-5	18	TGTGCCAGCAGCCAAGCCACCCTAAGGTCTCGGCACTCGAATGAGCAGTACTTC	CASSQATLRSRHSNEQYF
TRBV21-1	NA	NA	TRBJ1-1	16	TGTGCCAGCAGCAAGAGCGGGCCCGGCAGCAGCACTGAAGCTTTCTTT	CASSKSGPGSSTEAFF
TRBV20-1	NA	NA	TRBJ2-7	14	TGCAGTGCTAGAGATCCAGGCCGCGACTACGAGCAGTACTTC	CSARDPGRDYEQYF
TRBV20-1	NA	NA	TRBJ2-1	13	TGCAGTGCTTACAGATCCCGCTCCTACGAGCAGTTCTTC	CSAYRSRSYEQFF
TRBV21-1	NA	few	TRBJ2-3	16	TGTGCCAGCAGCAATAGAAAGGGGACCGCCACAGATACGCAGTATTTT	CASSNRKGTATDTQYF
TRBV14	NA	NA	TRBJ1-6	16	TGTGCCAGCAGCGTCACTCCCGACCACTATAATTCACCCCTCCACTTT	CASSVTPDHYNSPLHF
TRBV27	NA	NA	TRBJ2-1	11	TGTGCCAGCGGCAACCTTAAGTCCGAGTTCTTC	CASGNLKSEFF
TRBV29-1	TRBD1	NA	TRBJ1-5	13	TGCAGCGTGGCTGCAGGGGGGAATCAGCCCCAGCATTTT	CSVAAGGNQPQHF
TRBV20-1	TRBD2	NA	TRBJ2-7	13	TGCAGTGCTTTTAGCGGGGGGGCCTACGAGCAGTACTTC	CSAFSGGAYEQYF
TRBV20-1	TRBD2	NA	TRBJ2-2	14	TGCAGTGCTTCTAGCGGGGACTACACCGGGGAGCTGTTTTTT	CSASSGDYTGELFF
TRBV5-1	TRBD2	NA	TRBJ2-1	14	TGCGCCAGCAGGCTTGAGCGGGACGCCAATGAGCAGTTCTTC	CASRLERDANEQFF
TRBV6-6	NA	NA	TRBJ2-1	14	TGTGCCAGCAGTCCCCGACTAGGAGGGTCTGAGCAGTTCTTC	CASSPRLGGSEQFF
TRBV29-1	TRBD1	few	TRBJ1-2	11	TGCAGCGAGGGACAGGGCAATGGCTACACCTTC	CSEGQGNGYTF
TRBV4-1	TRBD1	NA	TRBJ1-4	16	TGCGCCAGCAGCTCCACCACAGGGGGCGGAAATGAAAAACTGTTTTTT	CASSSTTGGGNEKLFF
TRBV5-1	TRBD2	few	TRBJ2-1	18	TGCGCCAGCAGCAAGACTAGCGGGGGGCCGAGCTCCTACAATGAGCAGTTCTTC	CASSKTSGGPSSYNEQFF
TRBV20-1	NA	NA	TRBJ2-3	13	TGCAGTCCCATAGGCACAATCACAGATACGCAGTATTTT	CSPIGTITDTQYF
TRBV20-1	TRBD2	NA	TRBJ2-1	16	TGCAGTGCGGAGTCCCTGGGGGGGAACTCCTACAATGAGCAGTTCTTC	CSAESLGGNSYNEQFF
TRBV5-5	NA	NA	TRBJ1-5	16	TGTGCCAGCAGCTGGGACTCTAGATCGGGCAATCAGCCCCAGCATTTT	CASSWDSRSGNQPQHF